This T cell receptor (beta chain) was identified in a study of PD-L1 blockade in urothelial cancer. The time point here: pretreatment peripheral blood. Germline V gene sequence: CDR1 MNHEY, CDR2 SVGAGI. The CDR3 runs 14 residues. V gave up 5 bases and J gave up 1 base, with 11 bases separating them. Method: immunoSEQ multiplex PCR; TCRdb's copy keeps in-frame clones and lacks some. This sample has under 95,000 clones, with 84% found just once. The starting material was PBMCs, obtained around atezolizumab (anti-PD-L1) treatment. V usage is TRBV6-5 and J usage is TRBJ1-2; perhaps TRBD1 as D (5 bases). The source of this sequence is a woman in her sixties or seventies with urothelial cancer. DNA of the CDR3: TGTGCCAGCAGTCGGGACGGGAGTAACTATGGCTACACCTTC. This translates into CASSRDGSNYGYTF.